The entry below describes one TCR beta chain. The antigen is not known. The data were obtained in a study of shared clonotypes between healthy human individuals. There were only Caucasian adults among the donors, and all lived in Nashville, Tennessee. The CDR3 is made up of 12 amino acids. V was cut by 7 bases and J by 3 bases, with 11 bases left in between. Germline lookup yields CDR1 SGHRS and CDR2 YFSETQ. When replicate PCRs were run on sorted subsets, they used about 200 ng DNA, roughly 30,000 T cell genomes. Measured with immunoSEQ multiplex PCR; TCRdb has only the in-frame clones, and not every one. The data contain around 940,000 clones, roughly 72% of them singletons. Regarding the study as a whole: Naive subsets tended to show greater estimated richness than memory subsets. Clonotypes shared by all four donors outscored non-shared clonotypes in generation probability.

The receptor comes from a man between 18 and 35 years old in good health. The genes are TRBV5-1 and TRBJ2-7; D unresolved. Sample: memory CD4+ T cells sorted from blood. Noted subset: CD45RA-negative fraction. CDR3: CASHNLYYEQYF. The CDR3 DNA reads as TGCGCCAGCCACAACCTTTACTACGAGCAGTACTTC.